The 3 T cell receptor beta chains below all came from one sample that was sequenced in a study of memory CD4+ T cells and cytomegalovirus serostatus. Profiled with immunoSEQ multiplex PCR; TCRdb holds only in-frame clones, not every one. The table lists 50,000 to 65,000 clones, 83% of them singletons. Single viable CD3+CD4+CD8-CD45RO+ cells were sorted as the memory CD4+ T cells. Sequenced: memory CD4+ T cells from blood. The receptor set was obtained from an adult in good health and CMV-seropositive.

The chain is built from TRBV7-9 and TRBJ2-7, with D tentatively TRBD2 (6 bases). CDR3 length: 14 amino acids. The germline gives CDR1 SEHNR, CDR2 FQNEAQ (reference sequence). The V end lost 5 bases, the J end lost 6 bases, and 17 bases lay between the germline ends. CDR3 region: CASSPEVGGTEQYF. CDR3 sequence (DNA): TGTGCCAGCAGCCCCGAGGTCGGGGGAACCGAGCAGTACTTC.

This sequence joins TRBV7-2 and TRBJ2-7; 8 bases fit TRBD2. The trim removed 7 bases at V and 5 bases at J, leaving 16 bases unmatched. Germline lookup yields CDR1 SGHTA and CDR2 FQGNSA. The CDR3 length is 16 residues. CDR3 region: CASTPAGGAGVNEQYF. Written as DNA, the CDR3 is TGTGCCAGCACCCCCGCGGGGGGCGCTGGGGTAAACGAGCAGTACTTC.

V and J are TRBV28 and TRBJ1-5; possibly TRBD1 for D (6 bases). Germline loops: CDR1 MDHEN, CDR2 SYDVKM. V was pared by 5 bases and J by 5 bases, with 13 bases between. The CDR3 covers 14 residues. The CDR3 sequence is CASSPSDRYQPQHF. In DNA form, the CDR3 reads TGTGCCAGCAGTCCCTCGGACAGATATCAGCCCCAGCATTTT.